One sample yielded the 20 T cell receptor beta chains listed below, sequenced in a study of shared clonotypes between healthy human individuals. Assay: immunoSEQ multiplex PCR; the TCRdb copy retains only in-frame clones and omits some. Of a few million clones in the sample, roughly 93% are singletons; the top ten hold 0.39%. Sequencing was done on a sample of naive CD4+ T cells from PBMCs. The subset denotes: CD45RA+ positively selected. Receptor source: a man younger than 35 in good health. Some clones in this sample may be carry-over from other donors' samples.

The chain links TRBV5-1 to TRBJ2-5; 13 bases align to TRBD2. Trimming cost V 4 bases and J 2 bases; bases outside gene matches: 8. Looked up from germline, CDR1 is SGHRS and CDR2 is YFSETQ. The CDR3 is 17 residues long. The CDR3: CASSPPWGLAGQETQYF. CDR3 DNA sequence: TGCGCCAGCAGCCCACCCTGGGGACTAGCGGGACAAGAGACCCAGTACTTC.

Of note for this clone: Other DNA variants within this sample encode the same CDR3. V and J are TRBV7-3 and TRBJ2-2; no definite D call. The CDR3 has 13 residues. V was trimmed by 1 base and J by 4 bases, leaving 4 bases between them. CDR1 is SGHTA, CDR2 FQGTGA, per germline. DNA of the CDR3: TGTGCCAGCAGCTTAATCGGCACCGGGGAGCTGTTTTTT. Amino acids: CASSLIGTGELFF.

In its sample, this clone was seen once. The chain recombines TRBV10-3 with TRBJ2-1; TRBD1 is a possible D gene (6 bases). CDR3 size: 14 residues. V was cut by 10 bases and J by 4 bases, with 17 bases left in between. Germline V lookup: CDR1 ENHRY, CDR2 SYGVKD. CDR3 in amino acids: CATHRDLLYNEQFF. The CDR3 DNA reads TGTGCCACCCACAGGGATCTCCTATACAATGAGCAGTTCTTC.

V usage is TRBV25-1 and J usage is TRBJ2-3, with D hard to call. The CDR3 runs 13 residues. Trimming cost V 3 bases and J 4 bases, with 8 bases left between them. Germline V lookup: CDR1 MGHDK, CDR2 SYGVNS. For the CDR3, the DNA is TGTGCCAGCAGTGATTTTGAGGCAGATACGCAGTATTTT. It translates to CASSDFEADTQYF.

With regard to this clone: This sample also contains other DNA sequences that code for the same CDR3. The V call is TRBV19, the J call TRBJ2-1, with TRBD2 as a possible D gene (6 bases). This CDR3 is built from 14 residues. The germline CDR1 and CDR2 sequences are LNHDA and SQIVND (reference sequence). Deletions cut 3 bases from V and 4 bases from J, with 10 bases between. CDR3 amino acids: CASSIRGGYNEQFF. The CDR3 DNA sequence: TGTGCCAGTAGTATCCGCGGAGGGTACAATGAGCAGTTCTTC.

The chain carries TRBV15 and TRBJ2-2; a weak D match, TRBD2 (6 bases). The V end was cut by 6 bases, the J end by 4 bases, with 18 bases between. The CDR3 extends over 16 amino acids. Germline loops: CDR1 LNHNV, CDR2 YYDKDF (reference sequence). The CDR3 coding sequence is TGTGCCACCAGTCTTGGGGCGGGACGAGGCACCGGGGAGCTGTTTTTT. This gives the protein CATSLGAGRGTGELFF.

The CDR3 DNA is TGTGCCAGCAGCCCGGGCCAACCCAATGAGCAGTTCTTC. Translated, it gives CASSPGQPNEQFF. This rearrangement joins TRBV5-5 to TRBJ2-1; no firm D call. Germline assignment: CDR1 SGHKS and CDR2 YYEKEE (reference sequence). The CDR3 sequence is 13 residues long. The germline V and J ends were trimmed by 4 bases and 6 bases, with 11 bases remaining between them. The full variable domain, with the rest looked up from reference TRBV5-5 and TRBJ2-1, is DAGVTQSPTHLIKTRGQQVTLRCSPISGHKSVSWYQQVLGQGPQFIFQYYEKEERGRGNFPDRFSARQFPNYSSELNVNALLLGDSALYLCASSPGQPNEQFFGPGTRLTVL.

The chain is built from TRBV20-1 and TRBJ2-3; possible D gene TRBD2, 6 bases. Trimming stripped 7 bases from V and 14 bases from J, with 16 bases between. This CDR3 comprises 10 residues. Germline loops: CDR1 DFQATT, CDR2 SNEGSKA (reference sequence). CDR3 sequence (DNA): TGCAGTGAGTTGGGGGGAGACGGGTATTTT. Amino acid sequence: CSELGGDGYF.

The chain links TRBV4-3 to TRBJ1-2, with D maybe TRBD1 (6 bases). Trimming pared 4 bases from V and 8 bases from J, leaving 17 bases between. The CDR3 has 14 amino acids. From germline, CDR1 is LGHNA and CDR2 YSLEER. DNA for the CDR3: TGCGCCAGCAGCCCCGCGTTGGGGGCGGGAGGCTACACCTTC. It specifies CASSPALGAGGYTF.

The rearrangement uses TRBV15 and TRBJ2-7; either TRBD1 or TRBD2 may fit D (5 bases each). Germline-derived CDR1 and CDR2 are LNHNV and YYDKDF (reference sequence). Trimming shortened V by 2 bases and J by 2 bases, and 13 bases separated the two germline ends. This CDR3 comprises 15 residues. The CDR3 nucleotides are TGTGCCACCAGCAGAAATCATGGGGGTACCTACGAGCAGTACTTC. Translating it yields CATSRNHGGTYEQYF.

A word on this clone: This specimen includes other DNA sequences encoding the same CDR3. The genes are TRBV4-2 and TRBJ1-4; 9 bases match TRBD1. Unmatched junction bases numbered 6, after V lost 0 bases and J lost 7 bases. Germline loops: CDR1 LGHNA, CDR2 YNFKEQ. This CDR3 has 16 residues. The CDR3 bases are TGTGCCAGCAGCCAAGATAGAAGACAGGGGGGTGAAAAACTGTTTTTT. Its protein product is CASSQDRRQGGEKLFF.

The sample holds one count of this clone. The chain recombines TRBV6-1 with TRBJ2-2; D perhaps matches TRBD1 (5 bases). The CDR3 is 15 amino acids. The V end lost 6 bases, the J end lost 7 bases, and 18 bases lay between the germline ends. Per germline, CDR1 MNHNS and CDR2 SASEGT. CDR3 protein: CASRRASWGGGELFF. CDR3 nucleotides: TGTGCCAGCAGACGGGCTAGTTGGGGCGGCGGGGAGCTGTTTTTT.

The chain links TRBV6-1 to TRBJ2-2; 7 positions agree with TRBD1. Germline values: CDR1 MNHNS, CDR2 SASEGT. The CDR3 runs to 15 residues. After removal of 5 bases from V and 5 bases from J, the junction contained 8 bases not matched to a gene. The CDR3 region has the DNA TGTGCCAGCAGTCTCGGACAGGCTACTACCGGGGAGCTGTTTTTT. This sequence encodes CASSLGQATTGELFF.

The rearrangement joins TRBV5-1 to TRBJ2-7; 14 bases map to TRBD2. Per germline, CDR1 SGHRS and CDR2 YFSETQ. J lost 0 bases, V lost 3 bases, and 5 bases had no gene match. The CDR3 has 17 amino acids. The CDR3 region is CASSSGLAGDSSYEQYF. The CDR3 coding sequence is TGCGCCAGCAGCTCGGGACTAGCGGGAGACAGCTCCTACGAGCAGTACTTC.

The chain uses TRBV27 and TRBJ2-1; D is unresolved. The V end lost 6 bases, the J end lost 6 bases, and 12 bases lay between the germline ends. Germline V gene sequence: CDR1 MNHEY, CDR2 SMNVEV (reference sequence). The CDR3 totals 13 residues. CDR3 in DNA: TGTGCCAGCAGGTTTCAGTTCTCCAATGAGCAGTTCTTC. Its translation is CASRFQFSNEQFF.

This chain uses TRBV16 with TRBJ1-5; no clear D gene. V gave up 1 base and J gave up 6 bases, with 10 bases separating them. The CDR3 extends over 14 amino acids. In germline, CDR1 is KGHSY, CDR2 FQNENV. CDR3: CASSQFNFGQPQHF. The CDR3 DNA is TGTGCCAGCAGCCAATTTAACTTCGGTCAGCCCCAGCATTTT.

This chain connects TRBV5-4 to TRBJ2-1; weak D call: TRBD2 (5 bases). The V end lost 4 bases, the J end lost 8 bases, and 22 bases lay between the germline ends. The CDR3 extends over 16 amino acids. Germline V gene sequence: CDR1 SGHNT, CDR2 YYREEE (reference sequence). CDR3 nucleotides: TGTGCCAGCAGCCCAGATTTTGGGCGGGCCTCGGATGAGCAGTTCTTC. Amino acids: CASSPDFGRASDEQFF.

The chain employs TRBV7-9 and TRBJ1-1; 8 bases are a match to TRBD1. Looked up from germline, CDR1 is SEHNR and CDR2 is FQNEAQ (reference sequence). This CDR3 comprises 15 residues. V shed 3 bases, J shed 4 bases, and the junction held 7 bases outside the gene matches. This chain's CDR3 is CASSLPDRAVTEAFF. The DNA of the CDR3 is TGTGCCAGCAGCTTGCCGGACAGGGCGGTCACTGAAGCTTTCTTT.

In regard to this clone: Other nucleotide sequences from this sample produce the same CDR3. CDR3 bases: TGTGCCAGCAGCCCGCGCACAGGGCACGAGCAGTACTTC. As protein: CASSPRTGHEQYF. The chain combines TRBV7-2 with TRBJ2-7; the D gene is possibly TRBD1 (6 bases). Between the trimmed V and J ends, which lost 5 bases and 5 bases, there was a span of 13 bases. Germline CDR1 SGHTA, CDR2 FQGNSA. This CDR3 is built from 13 residues. Full variable domain (outside the CDR3, taken from reference TRBV7-2 and TRBJ2-7): GAGVSQSPSNKVTEKGKDVELRCDPISGHTALYWYRQSLGQGLEFLIYFQGNSAPDKSGLPSDRFSAERTGGSVSTLTIQRTQQEDSAVYLCASSPRTGHEQYFGPGTRLTVT.

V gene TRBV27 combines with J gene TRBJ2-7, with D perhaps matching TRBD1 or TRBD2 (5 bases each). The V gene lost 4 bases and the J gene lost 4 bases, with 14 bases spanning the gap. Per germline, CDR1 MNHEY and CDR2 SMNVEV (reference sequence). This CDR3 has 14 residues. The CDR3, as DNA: TGTGCCAGCAGTTCCATCCGGGACCTTTACGAGCAGTACTTC. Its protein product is CASSSIRDLYEQYF.